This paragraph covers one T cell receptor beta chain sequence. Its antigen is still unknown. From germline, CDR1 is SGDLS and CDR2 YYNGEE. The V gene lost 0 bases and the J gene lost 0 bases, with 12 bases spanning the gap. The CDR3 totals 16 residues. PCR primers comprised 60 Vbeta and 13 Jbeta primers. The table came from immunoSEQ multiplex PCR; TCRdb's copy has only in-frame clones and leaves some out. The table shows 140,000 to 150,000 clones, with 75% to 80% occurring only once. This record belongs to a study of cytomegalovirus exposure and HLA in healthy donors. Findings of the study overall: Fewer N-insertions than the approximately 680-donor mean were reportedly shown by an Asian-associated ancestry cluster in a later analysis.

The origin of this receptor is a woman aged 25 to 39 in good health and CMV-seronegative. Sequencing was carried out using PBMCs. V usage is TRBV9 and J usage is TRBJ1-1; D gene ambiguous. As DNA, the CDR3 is TGTGCCAGCAGCGTAGGGAGTCAGATAATGAACACTGAAGCTTTCTTT. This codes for CASSVGSQIMNTEAFF.